The rows below give T cell receptor beta chains drawn from one sample of a study of T cell repertoires in cytomegalovirus infection. These receptors' targets are unknown. TCRdb recomputed calls from the reads with MiXCR, one row per CDR3 protein. The table lists about 890,000 distinct CDR3 sequences, about a third of them singletons. This sample comprised cultured CD8+ T cells from PBMCs, obtained from culture after CMV antigen stimulation. These receptors all come from a human donor in good health (CMV status not recorded). Some clones in this sample may be carry-over from other donors' samples. The CDR3 runs from the conserved cysteine through the conserved F or W. The D gene is left open where the match is weak. A clone size is listed for some rows: how often the clone was seen (once, few, many), or a class if it is expanded.

v_call	d_call	j_call	clone_size	cdr3_length	cdr3_aa	cdr3_nt
TRBV19	-	TRBJ2-5	few	15	CASSTGTTVQETQYF	TGTGCCAGTAGTACCGGGACAACAGTCCAAGAGACCCAGTACTTC
TRBV6-6	TRBD1	TRBJ2-3	-	16	CASSRTGAQIPDTQYF	TGTGCCAGCAGTCGAACAGGGGCCCAAATTCCAGATACGCAGTATTTT
TRBV12-3/TRBV12-4	TRBD1	TRBJ2-1	-	13	CASKGTGVNEQFF	TGTGCCAGCAAAGGGACAGGGGTAAATGAGCAGTTCTTC
TRBV4-1	-	TRBJ1-3	few	12	CASSQIGNTIYF	TGCGCCAGCAGCCAAATTGGAAACACCATATATTTT
TRBV7-4	TRBD2	TRBJ2-7	-	14	CASSLIAGPYEQYF	TGTGCCAGCAGCTTAATAGCGGGCCCGTACGAGCAGTACTTC
TRBV7-2	-	TRBJ2-1	many	18	CASSLKSRIELPRGSWFF	TGTGCCAGCAGCCTAAAGAGCAGAATTGAGCTGCCGAGGGGATCGTGGTTCTTC
TRBV9	TRBD2	TRBJ2-1	-	15	CVSSRGGSSYNEQFF	TGTGTCAGCAGCCGGGGGGGGAGCTCCTACAATGAGCAGTTCTTC
TRBV7-6	TRBD1	TRBJ2-1	-	16	CASSAPRTGKDNEQFF	TGTGCCAGCAGCGCCCCCCGGACAGGGAAAGACAATGAGCAGTTCTTC
TRBV7-4	-	TRBJ2-2	-	18	CASSRQAVARLGGGELFF	TGTGCCAGCAGCCGCCAGGCCGTAGCCCGGCTCGGAGGCGGGGAGCTGTTTTTT
TRBV7-6	-	TRBJ2-5	-	14	CASSPRDTEETQYF	TGTGCCAGCAGCCCTCGGGACACAGAAGAGACCCAGTACTTC
TRBV6-2/TRBV6-3	-	TRBJ2-7	-	17	CASSYSGYGGGPYEQYF	TGTGCCAGCAGTTACTCAGGGTACGGCGGGGGCCCCTACGAGCAGTACTTC
TRBV7-2	-	TRBJ1-2	many	15	CASILSANPNYGYTF	TGTGCCAGCATCCTGAGCGCGAACCCTAACTATGGCTACACCTTC
TRBV12-3/TRBV12-4	-	TRBJ2-1	-	15	CASSTPRTPYNEQFF	TGTGCCAGCAGTACCCCTAGGACACCTTACAATGAGCAGTTCTTC
TRBV12-3/TRBV12-4	-	TRBJ1-4	few	14	CASSLVGPNEKLFF	TGTGCCAGCAGTTTAGTGGGCCCGAATGAAAAACTGTTTTTT
TRBV23-1	-	TRBJ1-6	-	15	CASSQSALSGSPLHF	TGCGCCAGCAGTCAATCCGCCCTATCAGGTTCACCCCTCCACTTT
TRBV27	TRBD2	TRBJ2-1	-	13	CASKLAGSNEQFF	TGTGCCAGCAAACTAGCGGGGAGCAATGAGCAGTTCTTC
TRBV12-3/TRBV12-4	-	TRBJ1-1	few	16	CASRGEGGGHNTEAFF	TGTGCCAGCAGAGGGGAGGGTGGGGGTCATAACACTGAAGCTTTCTTT
TRBV19	-	TRBJ2-1	few	12	CASRGPGNEQFF	TGTGCCAGTCGGGGGCCGGGCAATGAGCAGTTCTTC
TRBV4-1	TRBD2	TRBJ2-7	-	16	CASSQSWEGSSYEQYF	TGCGCCAGCAGCCAAAGTTGGGAGGGAAGCTCCTACGAGCAGTACTTC
TRBV6-2/TRBV6-3	-	TRBJ1-1	-	12	CASSYNDDEAFF	TGTGCCAGCAGTTACAACGACGATGAAGCTTTCTTT
TRBV5-4	TRBD2	TRBJ2-2	-	16	CASSRQTSGGPGELFF	TGTGCCAGCAGTCGACAGACTAGCGGGGGTCCCGGGGAGCTGTTTTTT
TRBV20-1	-	TRBJ2-5	-	15	CSARDNLGRGETQYF	TGCAGTGCTAGAGATAATCTCGGCCGGGGGGAGACCCAGTACTTC
TRBV12-3/TRBV12-4	-	TRBJ2-3	few	18	CASLDSRQGRPRTDTQYF	TGTGCCAGCCTCGACTCTCGGCAGGGCAGACCTCGCACAGATACGCAGTATTTT
TRBV20-1	-	TRBJ2-3	-	13	CSARSGGPDTQYF	TGCAGTGCTAGATCCGGGGGCCCGGATACGCAGTATTTT
TRBV5-1	-	TRBJ2-2	many	16	CASSPSPGPLIGELFF	TGCGCCAGCAGCCCAAGCCCGGGGCCCTTGATTGGGGAGCTGTTTTTT
TRBV12-3/TRBV12-4	-	TRBJ1-1	-	11	CASSAPGIALF	TGTGCCAGCAGTGCTCCAGGAATAGCTCTCTTT
TRBV7-2	-	TRBJ2-3	-	16	CASSLEPGQFTDTQYF	TGTGCCAGCAGCCTCGAGCCAGGGCAATTCACAGATACGCAGTATTTT
TRBV10-3	-	TRBJ1-1	few	17	CAITRWYEVGVNTEAFF	TGTGCCATCACTCGGTGGTATGAAGTCGGGGTGAACACTGAAGCTTTCTTT
TRBV11-2	-	TRBJ2-5	few	13	CASSFFHSETQYF	TGTGCCAGCAGCTTTTTCCATTCGGAGACCCAGTACTTC
TRBV20-1	-	TRBJ2-2	-	13	CSARDLEFGELFF	TGCAGTGCTAGAGATCTGGAATTCGGGGAGCTGTTTTTT
TRBV5-4	TRBD1	TRBJ2-7	-	17	CASRPSGTARGSYEQYF	TGTGCCAGCAGACCTTCCGGGACAGCCCGTGGGTCCTACGAGCAGTACTTC
TRBV15	TRBD1	TRBJ1-3	-	16	CATSREAGTGGNTIYF	TGTGCCACCAGCAGAGAGGCCGGGACAGGGGGAAACACCATATATTTT
TRBV18	TRBD2	TRBJ2-5	-	16	CASSPGLAGVKETQYF	TGTGCCAGCTCACCGGGACTAGCGGGTGTTAAGGAGACCCAGTACTTC
TRBV27	-	TRBJ2-3	-	13	CASSSPGDAGQYF	TGTGCCAGCAGTTCCCCCGGCGATGCAGGGCAGTATTTT
TRBV4-1	-	TRBJ2-7	-	13	CASSHTGNYEQYF	TGCGCCAGCAGCCATACAGGGAACTACGAGCAGTACTTC
TRBV29-1	-	TRBJ1-2	-	12	CSVDGADYGYTF	TGCAGCGTTGACGGGGCGGACTATGGCTACACCTTC
TRBV6-2/TRBV6-3	TRBD1	TRBJ2-7	-	16	CASSYSNDRVSYEQYF	TGTGCCAGCAGTTACTCGAACGACAGGGTATCCTACGAGCAGTACTTC
TRBV19	-	TRBJ2-1	-	16	CASSPSPTNTYNEQFF	TGTGCCAGTAGTCCCAGTCCCACAAACACCTACAATGAGCAGTTCTTC
TRBV20-1	-	TRBJ2-1	-	14	CSAREGASYNEQFF	TGCAGTGCTAGAGAAGGAGCCTCCTACAATGAGCAGTTCTTC
TRBV4-1	-	TRBJ2-2	-	13	CASSQSNSGELFF	TGCGCCAGCAGCCAAAGTAACTCCGGGGAGCTGTTTTTT
TRBV7-6	-	TRBJ2-7	many	15	CASSSTAGASYEQYF	TGTGCCAGCAGCTCGACGGCAGGCGCCTCCTACGAGCAGTACTTC
TRBV10-3	-	TRBJ1-1	many	14	CAISDDTGWTEAFF	TGTGCCATCAGTGACGACACAGGGTGGACTGAAGCTTTCTTT
TRBV24-1	TRBD1	TRBJ1-5	few	15	CATSEPGTGVQPQHF	TGTGCCACCAGTGAACCTGGGACAGGCGTTCAGCCCCAGCATTTT
TRBV20-1	-	TRBJ1-3	-	13	CSARASPGNTIYF	TGCAGTGCTAGAGCCTCCCCCGGAAACACCATATATTTT
TRBV19	TRBD1	TRBJ2-2	few	13	CASYIQGAGELFF	TGTGCCTCCTACATACAGGGGGCCGGGGAGCTGTTTTTT
TRBV12-3/TRBV12-4	TRBD1	TRBJ1-2	few	14	CASSPGQGPLGYTF	TGTGCCAGCAGTCCGGGACAGGGGCCTCTTGGCTACACCTTC
TRBV6-6	TRBD2	TRBJ2-7	-	16	CASSYPTSGGFDEQYF	TGTGCCAGCAGTTACCCGACTAGCGGGGGGTTCGACGAGCAGTACTTC
TRBV10-3	TRBD1	TRBJ2-7	-	15	CAISDNGQAAYEQYF	TGTGCCATCAGTGATAATGGACAGGCCGCCTACGAGCAGTACTTC